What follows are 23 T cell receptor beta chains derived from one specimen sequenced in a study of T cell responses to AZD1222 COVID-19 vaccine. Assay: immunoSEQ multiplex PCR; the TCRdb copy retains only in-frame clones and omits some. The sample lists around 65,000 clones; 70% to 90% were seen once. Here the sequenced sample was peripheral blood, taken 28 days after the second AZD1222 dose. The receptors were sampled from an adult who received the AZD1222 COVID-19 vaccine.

The CDR3 sequence is CASSMTLSGANVLTF. CDR3 bases: TGTGCCAGTAGTATGACCCTCTCTGGGGCCAACGTCCTGACTTTC. The gene calls are TRBV19 and TRBJ2-6; no definite D call. This CDR3 comprises 15 residues. Trimming cost V 3 bases and J 0 bases, with 6 bases left between them. CDR1 is LNHDA and CDR2 is SQIVND in the germline V gene (reference sequence).

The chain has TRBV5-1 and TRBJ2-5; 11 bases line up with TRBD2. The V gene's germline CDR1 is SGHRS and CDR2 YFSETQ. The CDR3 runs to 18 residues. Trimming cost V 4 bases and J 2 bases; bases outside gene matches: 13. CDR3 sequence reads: CASSPLPATSGGQETQYF. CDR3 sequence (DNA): TGCGCCAGCAGCCCCCTGCCCGCTACTAGCGGGGGTCAAGAGACCCAGTACTTC. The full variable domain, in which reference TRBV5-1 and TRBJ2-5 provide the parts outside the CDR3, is KAGVTQTPRYLIKTRGQQVTLSCSPISGHRSVSWYQQTPGQGLQFLFEYFSETQRNKGNFPGRFSGRQFSNSRSEMNVSTLELGDSALYLCASSPLPATSGGQETQYFGPGTRLLVL.

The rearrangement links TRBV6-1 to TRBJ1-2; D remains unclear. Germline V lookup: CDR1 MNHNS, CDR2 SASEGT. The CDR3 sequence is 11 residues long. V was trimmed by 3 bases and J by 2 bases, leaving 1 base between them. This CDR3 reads CASSDNYGYTF. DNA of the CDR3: TGTGCCAGCAGTGACAACTATGGCTACACCTTC.

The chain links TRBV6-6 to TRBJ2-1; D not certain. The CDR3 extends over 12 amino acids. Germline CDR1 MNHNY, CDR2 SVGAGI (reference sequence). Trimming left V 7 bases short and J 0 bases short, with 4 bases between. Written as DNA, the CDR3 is TGTGCCAGCAAGAGCTCCTACAATGAGCAGTTCTTC. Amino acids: CASKSSYNEQFF.

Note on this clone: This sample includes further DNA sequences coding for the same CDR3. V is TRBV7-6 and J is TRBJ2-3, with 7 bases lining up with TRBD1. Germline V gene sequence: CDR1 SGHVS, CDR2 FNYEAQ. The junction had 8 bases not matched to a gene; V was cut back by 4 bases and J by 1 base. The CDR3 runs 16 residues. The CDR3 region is CASSSPPGQRTDTQYF. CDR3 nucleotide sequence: TGTGCCAGCAGCTCGCCTCCGGGACAGCGCACAGATACGCAGTATTTT.

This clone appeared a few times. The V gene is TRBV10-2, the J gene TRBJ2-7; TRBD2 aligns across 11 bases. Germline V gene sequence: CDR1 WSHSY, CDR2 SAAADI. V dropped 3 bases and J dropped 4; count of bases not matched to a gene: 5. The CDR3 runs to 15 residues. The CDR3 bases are TGCGCCAGCAGTGAAATGGGGACTAGCGGTTACGAGCAGTACTTC. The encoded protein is CASSEMGTSGYEQYF.

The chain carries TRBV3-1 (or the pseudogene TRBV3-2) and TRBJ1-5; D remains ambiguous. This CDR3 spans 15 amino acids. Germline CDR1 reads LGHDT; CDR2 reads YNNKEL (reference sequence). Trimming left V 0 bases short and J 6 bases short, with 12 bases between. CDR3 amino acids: CASSQDSGGGQPQHF. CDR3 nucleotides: TGTGCCAGCAGCCAAGATTCCGGAGGAGGTCAGCCCCAGCATTTT.

The CDR3 loop reads CASKGGRENTEAFF. CDR3 sequence (DNA): TGTGCCAGCAAGGGGGGCAGGGAGAACACTGAAGCTTTCTTT. The chain is built from TRBV6-5 and TRBJ1-1; maybe TRBD1 (6 bases). Trimming took off 7 bases at V and 1 base at J, with 13 bases between the two ends. CDR1 MNHEY and CDR2 SVGAGI come from the germline V gene. The CDR3 runs 14 residues.

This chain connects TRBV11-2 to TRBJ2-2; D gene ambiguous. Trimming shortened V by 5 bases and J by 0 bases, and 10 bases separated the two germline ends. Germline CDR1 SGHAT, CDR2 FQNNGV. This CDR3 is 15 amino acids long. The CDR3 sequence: CASSPWASNTGELFF. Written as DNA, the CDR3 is TGTGCCAGCAGCCCGTGGGCTTCGAACACCGGGGAGCTGTTTTTT. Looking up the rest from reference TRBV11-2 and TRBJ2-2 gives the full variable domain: EAGVAQSPRYKIIEKRQSVAFWCNPISGHATLYWYQQILGQGPKLLIQFQNNGVVDDSQLPKDRFSAERLKGVDSTLKIQPAKLEDSAVYLCASSPWASNTGELFFGEGSRLTVL.

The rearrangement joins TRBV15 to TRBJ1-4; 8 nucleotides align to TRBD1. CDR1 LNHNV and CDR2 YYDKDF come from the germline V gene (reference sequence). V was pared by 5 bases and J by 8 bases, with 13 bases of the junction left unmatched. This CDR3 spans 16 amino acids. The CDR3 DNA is TGTGCCACCAGCGCCACGAAGGGGACAGGCCGGGAAAAACTGTTTTTT. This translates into CATSATKGTGREKLFF.

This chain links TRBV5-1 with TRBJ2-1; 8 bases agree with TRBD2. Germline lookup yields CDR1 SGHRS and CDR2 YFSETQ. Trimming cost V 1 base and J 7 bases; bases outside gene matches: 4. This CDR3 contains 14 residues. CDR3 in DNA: TGCGCCAGCAGCTTGATGATAGCGGGGAATGAGCAGTTCTTC. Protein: CASSLMIAGNEQFF.

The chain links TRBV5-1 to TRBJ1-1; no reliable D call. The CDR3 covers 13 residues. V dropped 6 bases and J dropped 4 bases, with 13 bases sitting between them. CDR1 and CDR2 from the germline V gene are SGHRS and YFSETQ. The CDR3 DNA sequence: TGCGCCAGCACCTTTAAAATGGGCACTGAAGCTTTCTTT. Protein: CASTFKMGTEAFF.

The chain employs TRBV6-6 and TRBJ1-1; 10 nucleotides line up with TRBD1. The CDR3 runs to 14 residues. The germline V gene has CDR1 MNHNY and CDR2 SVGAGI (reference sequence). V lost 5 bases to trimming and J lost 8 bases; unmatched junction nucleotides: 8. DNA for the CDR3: TGTGCCAGCAGTCCCACCCGGGACAGGGGAGAAGCTTTCTTT. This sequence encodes CASSPTRDRGEAFF.

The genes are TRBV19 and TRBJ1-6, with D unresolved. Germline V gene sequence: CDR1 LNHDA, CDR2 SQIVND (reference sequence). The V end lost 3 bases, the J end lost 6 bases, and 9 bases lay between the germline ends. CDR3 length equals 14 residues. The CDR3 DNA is TGTGCCAGTAGTATGGAGCCGATTAATTCACCCCTCCACTTT. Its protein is CASSMEPINSPLHF.

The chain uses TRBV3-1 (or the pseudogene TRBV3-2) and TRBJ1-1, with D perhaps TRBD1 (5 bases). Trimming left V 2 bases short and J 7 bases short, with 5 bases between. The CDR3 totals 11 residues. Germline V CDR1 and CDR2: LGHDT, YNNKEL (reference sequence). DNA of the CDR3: TGTGCCAGCAGCCAACAGGGTGAAGCTTTCTTT. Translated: CASSQQGEAFF.

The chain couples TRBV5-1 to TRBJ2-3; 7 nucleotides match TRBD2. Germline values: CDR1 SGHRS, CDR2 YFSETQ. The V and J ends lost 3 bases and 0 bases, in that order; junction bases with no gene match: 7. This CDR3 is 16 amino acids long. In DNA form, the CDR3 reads TGCGCCAGCAGCTGGGGACTAAGTCGGAGCACAGATACGCAGTATTTT. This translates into CASSWGLSRSTDTQYF.

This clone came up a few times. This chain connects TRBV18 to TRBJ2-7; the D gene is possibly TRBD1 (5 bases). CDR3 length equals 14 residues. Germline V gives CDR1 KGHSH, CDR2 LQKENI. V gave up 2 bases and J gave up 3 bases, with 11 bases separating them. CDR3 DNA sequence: TGTGCCAGCTCACCAGGTCCAGGGATCTACGAGCAGTACTTC. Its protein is CASSPGPGIYEQYF.

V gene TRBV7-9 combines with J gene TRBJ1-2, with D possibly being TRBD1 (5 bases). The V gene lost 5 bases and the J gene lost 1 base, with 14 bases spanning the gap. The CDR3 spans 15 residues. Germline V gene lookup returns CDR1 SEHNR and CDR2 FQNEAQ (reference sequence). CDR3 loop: CASSRFGGGNYGYTF. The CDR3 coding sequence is TGTGCCAGCAGCCGATTCGGGGGTGGTAACTATGGCTACACCTTC.

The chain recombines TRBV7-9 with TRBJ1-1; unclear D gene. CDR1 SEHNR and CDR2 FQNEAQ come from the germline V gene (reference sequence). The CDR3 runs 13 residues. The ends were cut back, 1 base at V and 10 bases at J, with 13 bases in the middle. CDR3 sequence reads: CASSLVGPEGAFF. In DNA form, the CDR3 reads TGTGCCAGCAGCTTAGTGGGCCCCGAAGGAGCTTTCTTT.

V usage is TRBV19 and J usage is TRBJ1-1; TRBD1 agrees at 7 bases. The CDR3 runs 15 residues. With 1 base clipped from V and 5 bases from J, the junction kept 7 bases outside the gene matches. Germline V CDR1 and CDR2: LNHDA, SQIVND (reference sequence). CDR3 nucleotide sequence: TGTGCCAGTAGTATAGGAGGCGCAGGGGGAACTGAAGCTTTCTTT. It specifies CASSIGGAGGTEAFF.

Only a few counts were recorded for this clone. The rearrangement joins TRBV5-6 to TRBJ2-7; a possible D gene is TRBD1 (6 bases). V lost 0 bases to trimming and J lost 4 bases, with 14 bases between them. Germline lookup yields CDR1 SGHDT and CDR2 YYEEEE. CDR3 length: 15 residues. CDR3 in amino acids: CASSLAGDNAYEQYF. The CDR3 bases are TGTGCCAGCAGCTTGGCCGGGGACAACGCTTACGAGCAGTACTTC.

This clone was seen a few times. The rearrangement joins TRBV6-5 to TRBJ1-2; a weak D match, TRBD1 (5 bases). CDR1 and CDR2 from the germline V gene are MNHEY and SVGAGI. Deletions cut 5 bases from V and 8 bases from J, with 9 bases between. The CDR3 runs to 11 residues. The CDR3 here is CASSQGGGYTF. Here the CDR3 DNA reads TGTGCCAGCAGTCAGGGTGGCGGCTACACCTTC.

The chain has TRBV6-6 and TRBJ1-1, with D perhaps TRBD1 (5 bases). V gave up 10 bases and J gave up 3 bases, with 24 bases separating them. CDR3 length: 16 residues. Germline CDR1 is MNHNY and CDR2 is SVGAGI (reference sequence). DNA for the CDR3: TGTGCCACCCGCCCCTACGAGGTCCTGGGGGACACTGAAGCTTTCTTT. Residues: CATRPYEVLGDTEAFF.